Below are 19 T cell receptor beta chains sequenced from a single sample in a study of molecular identifiers for immune sequencing clone quantification. Using its own MiXCR run on the PCR reads, TCRdb lists one record per CDR3 protein. The sample has about 630,000 distinct CDR3 sequences; around 25% are singletons. Sequencing was carried out using naive CD8+ T cells from blood, with Jurkat cell RNA spiked in. Subset described: FACS-sorted CD8+CD4-CCR7+CD45RA+ naive T cells. Source of these receptors: a human donor in good health. Some libraries in this study had Jurkat cell RNA spiked in.

The chain uses TRBV28 and TRBJ1-4, with a weak D call TRBD1 (5 bases). Germline values: CDR1 MDHEN, CDR2 SYDVKM. V gave up 1 base and J gave up 11 bases, with 17 bases separating them. The CDR3 loop spans 15 amino acids. DNA for the CDR3: TGTGCCAGCAGTTTATCCCAGGGCGACGGAGATAAACTGTTTTTT. Amino acid sequence: CASSLSQGDGDKLFF.

This clonotype was seen many times. CDR3 region: CASSPSGQGVYSGQYF. For the CDR3, the DNA is TGCGCCAGCAGCCCTTCAGGACAGGGAGTTTATTCTGGGCAGTATTTT. This chain connects TRBV4-3 to TRBJ2-3; 8 bases are a match to TRBD1. Germline trimming cut 4 bases from V and 11 bases from J; bases unmatched to any gene: 17. The CDR3 spans 16 residues. CDR1 LGHNA and CDR2 YSLEER come from the germline V gene.

This clonotype has more than one count but fewer than ten. The chain employs TRBV7-6 and TRBJ2-5; D gene uncertain. V was clipped by 5 bases and J by 4 bases, with 17 bases between them. The CDR3 is made up of 15 amino acids. The germline V gene has CDR1 SGHVS and CDR2 FNYEAQ. CDR3 coding DNA: TGTGCCAGCAGCCTAAACCTCAGGATCGGAGAGACCCAGTACTTC. This encodes CASSLNLRIGETQYF.

The rearrangement uses TRBV6-2 or TRBV6-3 and TRBJ2-7; D unclear. CDR1 and CDR2 (germline): MNHEY, SVGEGT. Trimming removed 6 bases at V and 2 bases at J, with 20 bases between. CDR3 size: 16 residues. The CDR3 loop reads CASSHIAASNPYEQYF. As DNA, the CDR3 is TGTGCCAGCAGCCACATCGCGGCGAGTAACCCCTACGAGCAGTACTTC.

The V and J genes are TRBV19 and TRBJ2-5, with D hard to call. CDR1 and CDR2 from the germline V gene are LNHDA and SQIVND (reference sequence). V lost 5 bases to trimming and J lost 2 bases, with 18 bases between them. The CDR3 extends over 16 amino acids. CDR3 in amino acids: CASSHTTAFRQETQYF. The CDR3 coding sequence is TGTGCCAGTAGTCATACGACGGCCTTCAGACAAGAGACCCAGTACTTC.

As concerns this clonotype: This may come from a read error, since a much larger clone is one base off. V and J are TRBV5-1 and TRBJ1-1; D gene uncertain. CDR3 length equals 14 residues. Per the germline V gene, CDR1 is SGHRS and CDR2 is YFSETQ. The CDR3 here is CASSLLGKNAEAFF. The CDR3 DNA sequence: TGCGCCAGCAGTTTACTCGGAAAGAACGCTGAAGCTTTCTTT.

The table lists this clonotype with a few counts. The chain couples TRBV5-1 to TRBJ2-7; the D gene is possibly TRBD1 (6 bases). There are 15 residues in the CDR3. V lost 0 bases to trimming and J lost 2 bases, with 12 bases between them. Germline CDR1 SGHRS, CDR2 YFSETQ. Written as DNA, the CDR3 is TGCGCCAGCAGCTTGGACAGGGCTAAAACCTACGAGCAGTACTTC. It yields the protein CASSLDRAKTYEQYF.

This chain connects TRBV30 to TRBJ1-4, with D unclear. The CDR3 is made up of 14 amino acids. V lost 1 base to trimming and J lost 8 bases, with 14 bases between them. Germline V gene lookup returns CDR1 GTSNPN and CDR2 SVGIG (reference sequence). The CDR3 loop reads CAWSEGATYEKLFF. The CDR3 DNA is TGTGCCTGGAGTGAGGGAGCAACTTACGAAAAACTGTTTTTT.

The V call is TRBV12-3 or TRBV12-4, the J call TRBJ2-5; D is ambiguous. This CDR3 region has 15 residues. Between the trimmed V and J ends, which lost 5 bases and 0 bases, there was a span of 13 bases. The DNA of the CDR3 is TGTGCCAGCAGTGGGTGGAACACGAACCAAGAGACCCAGTACTTC. Encoded protein: CASSGWNTNQETQYF.

This clonotype occurred a few times. The chain links TRBV13 to TRBJ2-1; 10 bases line up with TRBD2. The CDR3 runs to 16 residues. Trimming cost V 2 bases and J 7 bases; bases outside gene matches: 8. CDR1 and CDR2 (germline): PRHDT, FYEKMQ (reference sequence). The CDR3 is CASSLHSAGGQNEQFF. The CDR3 DNA sequence: TGTGCCAGCAGCTTACATTCAGCGGGGGGGCAGAATGAGCAGTTCTTC.

As to this clonotype: One end of the junction varies from germline; a read error may be responsible. The rearrangement joins TRBV14 to TRBJ1-2; 7 bases fit TRBD1. CDR3 length equals 16 residues. The germline V gene has CDR1 SGHDN and CDR2 FVKESK. As DNA, the CDR3 is TGTGCCAGCAGCCAAGATCGGGCAGGGGGTAACTATGACTACACCTTC. Protein product: CASSQDRAGGNYDYTF.

A remark on this clonotype: Sequence at one end of the junction differs from germline and may be a read error. J is TRBJ2-3 and V is TRBV28; 11 bases are shared with TRBD2. This CDR3 has 19 amino acids. Per the germline V gene, CDR1 is MDHEN and CDR2 is SYDVKM. DNA of the CDR3: TGTGCCAGCAGGTTGTGGGCCCTACTAGCGGGGGACCTCCCAGATAGGCAGTATTTT. As protein: CASRLWALLAGDLPDRQYF. The full variable domain, completed using reference TRBV28 and TRBJ2-3, is DVKVTQSSRYLVKRTGEKVFLECVQDMDHENMFWYRQDPGLGLRLIYFSYDVKMKEKGDIPEGYSVSREKKERFSLILESASTNQTSMYLCASRLWALLAGDLPDRQYFGPGTRLTVL.

This clonotype was recorded at least ten times. J is TRBJ2-7 and V is TRBV6-5; D possibly corresponds to TRBD2 (6 bases). Germline CDR1 reads MNHEY; CDR2 reads SVGAGI. The V and J ends lost 7 bases and 2 bases respectively, with 9 bases between them. CDR3 length: 12 amino acids. The CDR3: CASIGGTYEQYF. CDR3 in DNA: TGTGCCAGCATTGGAGGGACCTACGAGCAGTACTTC.

The rearrangement uses TRBV30 and TRBJ2-1, with TRBD1 identical over 9 bases. Trimming at V came to 7 bases and at J to 8 bases, leaving 15 bases not matched to a gene. The germline CDR1 and CDR2 sequences are GTSNPN and SVGIG (reference sequence). This CDR3 is 15 amino acids long. The CDR3 is CALTPGQGGFDEQFF. The DNA for the CDR3 is TGTGCCTTGACGCCGGGACAGGGTGGATTCGATGAGCAGTTCTTC.

This clonotype appeared many times. The genes are TRBV7-2 and TRBJ2-7, with TRBD2 as a possible D gene (5 bases). Germline CDR1 is SGHTA and CDR2 is FQGNSA. Deletions cut 3 bases from V and 3 bases from J, with 6 bases between. This CDR3 is built from 12 residues. CDR3 bases: TGTGCCAGCAGCTTCACTAGCTACGAGCAGTACTTC. Translation: CASSFTSYEQYF.

The genes are TRBV20-1 and TRBJ2-1, with a possible D match to TRBD1 (5 bases). The CDR3 extends over 15 amino acids. The germline V and J ends were trimmed by 0 bases and 5 bases, with 14 bases remaining between them. The germline gives CDR1 DFQATT, CDR2 SNEGSKA (reference sequence). The DNA for the CDR3 is TGCAGTGCTAGAGATTTTCAGGGCATAGACAATGAGCAGTTCTTC. This encodes CSARDFQGIDNEQFF.

This clonotype has a handful of counts. This sequence joins TRBV19 and TRBJ1-6; maybe TRBD1 (5 bases). CDR3 length: 15 residues. V lost 4 bases and J 11 bases, leaving 18 bases between the germline ends. The germline gives CDR1 LNHDA, CDR2 SQIVND (reference sequence). The CDR3 DNA reads as TGTGCCAGTAGTACGGGGACCCCTCTAAACCCACCCCTCCACTTT. Translating it yields CASSTGTPLNPPLHF.

As for this clonotype: A much larger clone sits a single nucleotide away, making a read error possible. J is TRBJ1-1 and V is TRBV6-1; D ambiguous. V was trimmed by 8 bases and J by 5 bases, leaving 15 bases between them. Germline CDR1 MNHNS, CDR2 SASEGT. The CDR3 is 13 residues long. CDR3: CASGHITGTEAFF. The DNA for the CDR3 is TGTGCCAGCGGTCACATAACCGGTACTGAAGCTTTCTTT.

The J gene is TRBJ2-2, the V gene TRBV20-1, with 7 bases aligning to TRBD1. Germline CDR1 reads DFQATT; CDR2 reads SNEGSKA (reference sequence). The ends lost 1 base at V and 0 bases at J; junction bases unmatched: 8. There are 17 residues in the CDR3. CDR3 sequence reads: CSARGIETGANTGELFF. Written as DNA, the CDR3 is TGCAGTGCTAGAGGGATAGAAACAGGGGCGAACACCGGGGAGCTGTTTTTT.